These 8 T cell receptor beta chains were sequenced from one sample in a study of T cells after yellow fever vaccination. TCRdb reprocessed the 5' RACE reads with MiXCR, giving one entry per CDR3 protein. The sample contains more than 450,000 distinct CDR3 sequences, 21% of which appear only once. Sequenced material: PBMCs, taken less than 25 days after the first yellow fever vaccination. The receptors shown here come from a man aged 18 to 35 who received the YFV17D yellow fever vaccine.

This clonotype occurred a few times. J is TRBJ2-3 and V is TRBV19, with D hard to call. In germline, CDR1 is LNHDA, CDR2 SQIVND (reference sequence). The CDR3 contains 11 residues. V lost 3 bases and J lost 13, with 11 bases in between. The CDR3 loop is CASSIGPAKYF. The CDR3 DNA reads as TGTGCCAGTAGTATCGGGCCCGCCAAGTATTTT.

The chain has TRBV25-1 and TRBJ2-3, with D possibly being TRBD2 (5 bases). Trimming pared 3 bases from V and 6 bases from J, leaving 13 bases between. The CDR3 length is 14 residues. CDR1 and CDR2 from the germline V gene are MGHDK and SYGVNS. For the CDR3, the DNA is TGTGCCAGCAGTGATTGGGTGGAGGCGGATACGCAGTATTTT. Translation: CASSDWVEADTQYF. Combining the CDR3 with reference TRBV25-1 and TRBJ2-3 gives the whole variable domain EADIYQTPRYLVIGTGKKITLECSQTMGHDKMYWYQQDPGMELHLIHYSYGVNSTEKGDLSSESTVSRIRTEHFPLTLESARPSHTSQYLCASSDWVEADTQYFGPGTRLTVL.

V gene TRBV12-3 or TRBV12-4 combines with J gene TRBJ2-3; TRBD2 matches at 11 bases. The CDR3 contains 14 residues. The trim removed 6 bases at V and 6 bases at J, leaving 5 bases unmatched. The CDR3 protein is CASRKSSGGDTQYF. CDR3 in DNA: TGTGCCAGCAGAAAATCTAGCGGGGGGGATACGCAGTATTTT.

The chain is built from TRBV20-1 and TRBJ2-3; D perhaps matches TRBD2 (5 bases). Germline lookup yields CDR1 DFQATT and CDR2 SNEGSKA (reference sequence). The CDR3 loop spans 13 amino acids. The germline V and J ends were trimmed by 5 bases and 2 bases, with 11 bases remaining between them. DNA of the CDR3: TGCAGTGCTCCTCGACTAATCACAGATACGCAGTATTTT. Translation: CSAPRLITDTQYF.

Comment on this clonotype: At one boundary the junction diverges from the germline segment, which might be a read error. The V gene is TRBV6-2 or TRBV6-3, the J gene TRBJ2-1; a possible D gene is TRBD2 (7 bases). This CDR3 spans 15 amino acids. The germline V gene has CDR1 MNHEY and CDR2 SVGEGT. The CDR3 DNA follows: TGTGCCAGCAGTTACGCGGGGGCCCTCTACGATGAGCAGTTCTTC. It encodes CASSYAGALYDEQFF.

This chain links TRBV11-2 with TRBJ1-6; D not resolved. CDR1 SGHAT and CDR2 FQNNGV come from the germline V gene. The CDR3 consists of 17 residues. V was clipped by 7 bases and J by 2 bases, with 18 bases between them. The CDR3 region has the DNA TGTGCCAGCATCCCCGGTGGCTCGTTGACCTATAATTCACCCCTCCACTTT. This gives the protein CASIPGGSLTYNSPLHF.

This clonotype appeared a few times. The rearrangement joins TRBV4-3 to TRBJ2-1; the match to TRBD2 covers 8 bases. This CDR3 has 17 amino acids. V was pared by 2 bases and J by 0 bases, with 6 bases of the junction left unmatched. Looked up from germline, CDR1 is LGHNA and CDR2 is YSLEER. The CDR3 bases are TGCGCCAGCAGCCAAACTAGCGGCCTGAGCTCCTACAATGAGCAGTTCTTC. The encoded protein is CASSQTSGLSSYNEQFF.

This clonotype was found a few times. CDR3: CASRPTVGETQYF. For the CDR3, the DNA is TGTGCCAGCAGACCCACCGTGGGAGAGACCCAGTACTTC. This chain uses TRBV6-2 or TRBV6-3 with TRBJ2-5; D ambiguous. Germline V gene lookup returns CDR1 MNHEY and CDR2 SVGEGT. V was trimmed by 6 bases and J by 4 bases, leaving 12 bases between them. This CDR3 has 13 amino acids.